What follows is one T cell receptor (beta chain) and its context. What this receptor recognizes is not known. Qualities for individual bases were not recorded, and no much larger clone is one base off. This sample was taken from a study of T cell clones after liver transplantation (dated by TCRdb to between 2018 and 2021). About the full investigation: The samples were obtained from ITN030ST, a randomized trial that attempted immunosuppression withdrawal within 2 years after liver transplantation. Donor-reactive T cell clones were identified by TCRbeta sequencing following a pre-transplant mixed lymphocyte reaction and were subsequently tracked in post-transplant blood. Third party-reactive TCRbeta sequences from pre-transplant MLRs were also identified as an antigen-independent comparator for donor-reactive sequences. Of the eight recipients, a few were HCV-positive, while the remaining recipients had been transplanted for non-autoimmune, non-viral indications. Subjects received no induction therapy and standard immunosuppression until randomization at 12-24 months post-transplant. Tolerance was defined as complete withdrawal of immunosuppression for at least one year without a rise in liver enzymes beyond twice the upper limit of normal. Blood samples were collected pre-transplant, pre-randomization before withdrawal, and post-randomization after either complete withdrawal or failed withdrawal. The study cohort included 8 liver transplant recipients, of whom 3 were classified as tolerant and 5 as non-tolerant.

High-throughput TCRbeta CDR3 sequencing of frozen genomic DNA was performed by immunoSEQ, including PCR amplification, mapping, bias correction and internal controls. Per the authors' processing: Only productive rearrangements were retained, and each unique TCRbeta sequence was defined by its CDR3 nucleotide sequence together with its V and J gene. Donor-reactive sequences required at least 5-fold expansion in CFSE-low cells versus unstimulated pre-transplant cells and at least 0.01% frequency. Per-subject minimum frequency thresholds, based on the lowest-template unstimulated sample, ensured at least 90% detection power. Jensen-Shannon divergence between the top 1000 TCRbeta sequences post- versus pre-transplant served as the measure of repertoire turnover. Changes in detection of donor-reactive sequences were assessed with two-sided Fisher's exact tests. In its TCRdb copy, this immuneACCESS table keeps in-frame sequences only and misses some clones. Where compared with another copy, unresolved V genes explain less than half of these, and the others have no known cause. V and J calls and clone size are those listed in that table; D and trimming were worked out from the DNA. Across this sample there are 85,000 to 110,000 clones, with about 80% seen only once. The leading ten clones occupy approximately 3% of the sample.

Unstimulated PBMCs, after thawing, were stained for CD3, CD4 and CD8 and then FACS-sorted into CD3+CD4+ and CD3+CD8+ populations. Each of the 8 studied subjects was randomized to immunosuppression withdrawal. The Qiagen DNeasy Blood and Tissue Kit was used for isolation of genomic DNA. Here is what the overall study found, with its caveats: Low numbers of available donor cells limited the measurable donor-reactive repertoire in two subjects. The conclusions were preliminary, being limited by small, heterogeneous patient numbers and by non-standardized post-transplant time points. Donor-reactive sequences decreased more than third party-reactive sequences, which suggests partial antigen-specific deletion that was not related to withdrawal success. In most of the 8 subjects, regardless of tolerance or HCV status, circulating donor-reactive CD4 TCRbeta sequences dropped significantly post-transplant. When repertoire turnover was taken into account, detection of donor-reactive sequences was significantly reduced in 7 of 8 subjects for CD4 and in 8 of 8 subjects for CD8. Since no allograft tissue specimens were available, donor-reactive T cells may have migrated into the graft instead of being deleted.

V is shortened by 4 bases, J by 2 bases, and the region joining them spans 16 bases. The CDR3 sequence holds 17 residues, the cysteine and phenylalanine included. Just CDR3 DNA is preserved here, 51 bases in frame from base 1. Based on the germline V gene (reference sequence), the CDR1 and CDR2 sequences are SGHNT and YYREEE. This clonotype was obtained from a human patient who received a liver transplant. Donor T cells from the graft may be present among the T cells after a transplant. The chain is encoded by TRBV5-4 joined to TRBJ2-6; a tentative D match to TRBD2 spans 5 bases. Source: CD4+ T cells from blood, taken approximately 43 months after liver transplant. The sequence in DNA is TGTGCCAGCAGCCCGAGGTCGGGGTGGACTGGGGCCAACGTCCTGACTTTC. Translation gives CASSPRSGWTGANVLTF.